This T cell receptor (beta chain) was recorded in a study of cytomegalovirus exposure and HLA in healthy donors. Study-wide results and caveats: In the analysis, some V segments, TRBV6-2 and TRBV6-3 included, were excluded as indistinguishable.

The PCR was carried out with 60 Vbeta primers and 13 Jbeta primers. Only in-frame clones appear in the TCRdb table, and some are missing; sequencing was by immunoSEQ multiplex PCR. The table includes 100,000 to 150,000 clones, around 78% detected once. Germline trimming cut 3 bases from V and 9 bases from J; bases unmatched to any gene: 9. CDR3 length: 15 amino acids. CDR1 is SGHDT and CDR2 is YYEEEE in the germline V gene. A note on this clone: Its antigen is not identified.

Sample: PBMCs. This TCR was sampled from a middle-aged woman in good health and CMV-seronegative. The chain employs TRBV5-6 and TRBJ2-1, with 10 bases aligning to TRBD1. The CDR3 sequence is CASSSLSGQGSEQFF. CDR3 nucleotide sequence: TGTGCCAGCAGCTCACTATCGGGACAGGGGTCTGAGCAGTTCTTC. Variable domain in full (rest from reference TRBV5-6 and TRBJ2-1): DAGVTQSPTHLIKTRGQQVTLRCSPKSGHDTVSWYQQALGQGPQFIFQYYEEEERQRGNFPDRFSGHQFPNYSSELNVNALLLGDSALYLCASSSLSGQGSEQFFGPGTRLTVL.